This T cell receptor beta chain stems from a study of regulatory T cells in long-lasting Graves disease. The ends were cut back, 3 bases at V and 3 bases at J, with 13 bases in the middle. CDR3 size: 14 residues. Germline-derived CDR1 and CDR2 are DFQATT and SNEGSKA (reference sequence). Time point specified: newly diagnosed GD, antithyroid drugs for less than 3 months. PBMC RNA was the source of the TCR library. Library construction for TCR beta used iRepertoire HTBI primers and Arm-PCR of CDR3 regions. A single record per CDR3 protein comes from TCRdb applying MiXCR to the multiplex PCR reads. The data contain about 330,000 distinct CDR3 sequences, about a sixth of them singletons. This clonotype was seen ten or more times. These sequences were also reported in another study, on T cells in Graves' hyperthyroidism and ophthalmopathy.

The chain carries TRBV20-1 and TRBJ2-3; a possible D gene is TRBD1 (6 bases). This TCR derives from a woman between 18 and 29 years old with Graves disease. Specimen: peripheral blood mononuclear cells (PBMCs), collected at new diagnosis, from a patient treated with antithyroid drugs. CDR3 in amino acids: CSASSDRLTDTQYF. DNA for the CDR3: TGCAGTGCTAGTAGTGACAGGCTGACAGATACGCAGTATTTT.